These 15 T cell receptor beta chains came from one sample sequenced in a study of OX40 agonist ivuxolimab in advanced cancers. TCRdb's table, derived via immunoSEQ multiplex PCR, lists solely in-frame clones and lacks some. The sample yields about 98,000 clones, around 90% seen once. The sequenced sample was CD4+ or CD8+ T cells sorted from blood, obtained in a trial of the OX40 agonist ivuxolimab. Receptor source: an adult with an advanced solid tumor such as melanoma, head and neck, liver or kidney cancer.

The J gene is TRBJ2-1, the V gene TRBV4-3, with a weak D call TRBD2 (6 bases). Trimming left V 1 base short and J 13 bases short, with 14 bases between. The CDR3 loop spans 13 amino acids. CDR1 and CDR2 (germline): LGHNA, YSLEER. In DNA, the CDR3 is TGCGCCAGCAGCCAAGTGGCATGGGGGGAACAGTTCTTC. The encoded protein is CASSQVAWGEQFF.

The chain has TRBV19 and TRBJ1-3; possibly TRBD1 for D (5 bases). With 2 bases removed from V and 4 bases from J, the gap between germline ends came to 15 bases. The CDR3 extends over 16 amino acids. Germline CDR1 is LNHDA and CDR2 is SQIVND (reference sequence). CDR3 sequence: CASSIRRADSGNTIYF. The CDR3 DNA follows: TGTGCCAGTAGTATACGGAGGGCCGACAGCGGAAACACCATATATTTT.

The rearrangement joins TRBV11-2 to TRBJ2-3; D remains ambiguous. Trimming left V 5 bases short and J 0 bases short, with 9 bases between. Germline V gives CDR1 SGHAT, CDR2 FQNNGV. This CDR3 contains 14 residues. The CDR3 DNA is TGTGCCAGCAGCCTGACCCTTAGCACAGATACGCAGTATTTT. Protein product: CASSLTLSTDTQYF.

This chain connects TRBV10-3 to TRBJ1-1; D gene uncertain. Germline assignment: CDR1 ENHRY and CDR2 SYGVKD. The germline V and J ends were trimmed by 6 bases and 1 base, with 3 bases remaining between them. This CDR3 spans 11 amino acids. The CDR3 DNA follows: TGTGCCATCAGGAAGAACACTGAAGCTTTCTTT. It yields the protein CAIRKNTEAFF.

V is TRBV2 and J is TRBJ2-5, with unresolved D. Per germline, CDR1 SNHLY and CDR2 FYNNEI. Trimming pared 6 bases from V and 2 bases from J, leaving 10 bases between. CDR3 length equals 13 residues. The CDR3 loop is CASRTLVQETQYF. The CDR3, as DNA: TGTGCCAGCAGGACCCTAGTGCAAGAGACCCAGTACTTC.

V and J are TRBV15 and TRBJ2-7; the match to TRBD1 covers 8 bases. V trimming: 2 bases; J trimming: 5 bases; junction bases outside the gene matches: 5. From germline, CDR1 is LNHNV and CDR2 YYDKDF (reference sequence). The CDR3 length is 14 residues. The CDR3 protein is CATSRNDRGDEQYF. DNA for the CDR3: TGTGCCACCAGCAGAAACGACAGGGGCGACGAGCAGTACTTC.

This sequence joins TRBV9 and TRBJ1-2, with D possibly being TRBD1 (5 bases). Germline V CDR1 and CDR2: SGDLS, YYNGEE. There are 14 residues in the CDR3. Trimming pared 0 bases from V and 5 bases from J, leaving 11 bases between. The CDR3 DNA reads as TGTGCCAGCAGCGTAGTGCCAGGGTGGTATGGCTACACCTTC. It translates to CASSVVPGWYGYTF.

There are a few counts of this clone. The CDR3 region has the DNA TGTGCCAGCAGCCACCCTTCAACAGGGGGAGTCTATGAGCAGTTCTTC. Amino acids: CASSHPSTGGVYEQFF. The chain combines TRBV14 with TRBJ2-1; TRBD1 matches at 8 bases. Germline CDR1 SGHDN, CDR2 FVKESK. CDR3 length: 16 residues. With V trimmed by 3 bases and J by 8 bases, 12 bases remained unmatched.

The chain combines TRBV27 with TRBJ2-7; unclear D gene. CDR3 length: 14 residues. V lost 0 bases to trimming and J lost 9 bases, with 15 bases between them. Germline values: CDR1 MNHEY, CDR2 SMNVEV (reference sequence). CDR3 amino acids: CASSLSQEMVGQYF. The DNA for the CDR3 is TGTGCCAGCAGTTTATCACAAGAGATGGTAGGGCAGTACTTC.

The chain has TRBV2 and TRBJ1-5; D not certain. The CDR3 spans 12 residues. Trimming took 2 bases from V and 6 from J, leaving 5 bases between them. Germline V CDR1 and CDR2: SNHLY, FYNNEI. The CDR3 DNA reads TGTGCCAGCAGTGAACGGGGTCAGCCCCAGCATTTT. Translated, it gives CASSERGQPQHF.

The CDR3 region is CATSRGTGRNQPQHF. The CDR3 DNA reads as TGTGCCACCAGCAGAGGAACAGGGCGCAATCAGCCCCAGCATTTT. The gene calls are TRBV15 and TRBJ1-5; D perhaps matches TRBD1 (6 bases). This CDR3 is 15 amino acids long. Germline V CDR1 and CDR2: LNHNV, YYDKDF (reference sequence). V lost 1 base to trimming and J lost 2 bases, with 9 bases between them.

The chain joins TRBV10-3 to TRBJ2-1; TRBD2 matches at 8 bases. The ends lost 6 bases at V and 6 bases at J; junction bases unmatched: 10. Germline values: CDR1 ENHRY, CDR2 SYGVKD. This CDR3 has 15 amino acids. The CDR3 region has the DNA TGTGCCATCAGCCCCCCCACGGGGGGGCCCAATGAGCAGTTCTTC. Encoded protein: CAISPPTGGPNEQFF.

The gene calls are TRBV29-1 and TRBJ1-1; a possible D gene is TRBD1 (5 bases). This CDR3 comprises 12 residues. The germline V and J ends were trimmed by 4 bases and 8 bases, with 14 bases remaining between them. Germline V gene sequence: CDR1 SQVTM, CDR2 ANQGSEA. The CDR3 loop is CSVGTPGQEAFF. DNA of the CDR3: TGCAGCGTTGGGACACCGGGTCAAGAAGCTTTCTTT. The variable domain in full, completed from reference TRBV29-1 and TRBJ1-1, reads SAVISQKPSRDICQRGTSLTIQCQVDSQVTMMFWYRQQPGQSLTLIATANQGSEATYESGFVIDKFPISRPNLTFSTLTVSNMSPEDSSIYLCSVGTPGQEAFFGQGTRLTVV.

The rearrangement joins TRBV6-1 to TRBJ1-1, with unresolved D. In germline, CDR1 is MNHNS, CDR2 SASEGT. Trimming took off 1 base at V and 5 bases at J, with 8 bases between the two ends. The CDR3 runs to 13 residues. CDR3 residues: CASSEVKETEAFF. Here the CDR3 DNA reads TGTGCCAGCAGTGAAGTTAAGGAAACTGAAGCTTTCTTT.

The gene calls are TRBV10-3 and TRBJ1-4; D might be TRBD1 (5 bases). V was trimmed by 5 bases and J by 8 bases, leaving 15 bases between them. The CDR3 totals 14 residues. CDR1 ENHRY and CDR2 SYGVKD come from the germline V gene. Here the CDR3 reads CAISTTERGEKLFF. The CDR3 region has the DNA TGTGCCATCAGTACGACAGAACGCGGGGAAAAACTGTTTTTT.